The rows below give T cell receptor beta chains drawn from one sample of a study of CD8 T cells in Susac syndrome. TCRdb redid the calling of the immunoSEQ multiplex PCR reads with MiXCR, one entry per CDR3 protein. The table records about 300,000 distinct CDR3 sequences, about 91% of them present only once. The source material was CD4+ T cells from PBMCs. The receptors shown here come from a human donor with multiple sclerosis. Each CDR3 is given with its conserved first and last residue. Fields, in order: J gene, D gene, V gene, clone size, CDR3 DNA, CDR3 protein. D genes are given only for firm matches. Clone size, where shown, is once, few, many, or a class for clones that have expanded.

j_call: TRBJ1-2
d_call: NA
v_call: TRBV7-9
clone_size: NA
cdr3_nt: TGTGCCAGCAGCTTGGGGGACACCTGGGGCTACACCTTC
cdr3_aa: CASSLGDTWGYTF

j_call: TRBJ2-7
d_call: TRBD2
v_call: TRBV3-1
clone_size: NA
cdr3_nt: TGTGCCAGCAGCCAAGTGACGGGAGGGTTCTACGAGCAGTACTTC
cdr3_aa: CASSQVTGGFYEQYF

j_call: TRBJ2-7
d_call: TRBD1
v_call: TRBV20-1
clone_size: NA
cdr3_nt: TGCAGTGCTCTCGGACAGGGAGCTACCGAGCAGTACTTC
cdr3_aa: CSALGQGATEQYF

j_call: TRBJ1-6
d_call: NA
v_call: TRBV7-2
clone_size: NA
cdr3_nt: TGTGCCAGCAGCCCCGTCGGGGGGCTTAATTCACCCCTCCACTTT
cdr3_aa: CASSPVGGLNSPLHF

j_call: TRBJ1-2
d_call: NA
v_call: TRBV12-3/TRBV12-4
clone_size: NA
cdr3_nt: TGTGCCAGCAGTTTATGGGGGGACCCTACACGTACCTATGGCTACACCTTC
cdr3_aa: CASSLWGDPTRTYGYTF

j_call: TRBJ1-1
d_call: TRBD1
v_call: TRBV3-1
clone_size: once
cdr3_nt: TGTGCCAGCAGCCAAACCCCGGGACAGGAGCAAGCTTTCTTT
cdr3_aa: CASSQTPGQEQAFF

j_call: TRBJ2-7
d_call: TRBD2
v_call: TRBV29-1
clone_size: NA
cdr3_nt: TGCAGCGCAGAAGGGACTAGCTACGAGCAGTACTTC
cdr3_aa: CSAEGTSYEQYF

j_call: TRBJ2-7
d_call: NA
v_call: TRBV3-1
clone_size: NA
cdr3_nt: TGTGCCAGCAGCCCTCACCCCACCTACGAGCAGTACTTC
cdr3_aa: CASSPHPTYEQYF

j_call: TRBJ2-1
d_call: NA
v_call: TRBV6-2/TRBV6-3
clone_size: once
cdr3_nt: TGTGCCAGCAGTCCCCCCCTTAGAACTGAGCAGTTCTTC
cdr3_aa: CASSPPLRTEQFF

j_call: TRBJ1-5
d_call: NA
v_call: TRBV7-2
clone_size: NA
cdr3_nt: TGTGCCAGCAGCCGGGAGTTGGCCAAGCCCCAGCATTTT
cdr3_aa: CASSRELAKPQHF

j_call: TRBJ1-2
d_call: NA
v_call: TRBV4-2
clone_size: NA
cdr3_nt: TGTGCCAGCAGCCAACCCCTCCAAACGGATTCCCATTATGGCTACACCTTC
cdr3_aa: CASSQPLQTDSHYGYTF

j_call: TRBJ1-2
d_call: NA
v_call: TRBV7-2
clone_size: NA
cdr3_nt: TGTGCCAGCAGCTTAGGGGTCGGGAACTATGGCTACACCTTC
cdr3_aa: CASSLGVGNYGYTF

j_call: TRBJ2-1
d_call: TRBD2
v_call: TRBV4-1
clone_size: NA
cdr3_nt: TGCGCCAGCAGCCAAGAATTAGCGGGAGGCTCCTACAATGAGCAGTTCTTC
cdr3_aa: CASSQELAGGSYNEQFF

j_call: TRBJ1-1
d_call: TRBD1
v_call: TRBV29-1
clone_size: NA
cdr3_nt: TGCAGCGGTTACAGGACAGGGAACACTGAAGCTTTCTTT
cdr3_aa: CSGYRTGNTEAFF

j_call: TRBJ2-1
d_call: NA
v_call: TRBV4-1
clone_size: NA
cdr3_nt: TGCGCCAGCAGCCAACCCACGGGAGCTAGCGACTACAATGAGCAGTTCTTC
cdr3_aa: CASSQPTGASDYNEQFF

j_call: TRBJ1-5
d_call: NA
v_call: TRBV20-1
clone_size: NA
cdr3_nt: TGCAGTGCTAGAGTAGCGGGGCGAAATAGCAATCAGCCCCAGCATTTT
cdr3_aa: CSARVAGRNSNQPQHF

j_call: TRBJ2-1
d_call: NA
v_call: TRBV27
clone_size: NA
cdr3_nt: TGTGCCAGCAGTCCAACAGGTACAGAAAACAATGAGCAGTTCTTC
cdr3_aa: CASSPTGTENNEQFF

j_call: TRBJ2-5
d_call: TRBD2
v_call: TRBV5-4
clone_size: NA
cdr3_nt: TGTGCCAGCAGCTTGGCCGGAGCGGGGGGGGAGACCCAGTACTTC
cdr3_aa: CASSLAGAGGETQYF

j_call: TRBJ1-6
d_call: TRBD1
v_call: TRBV18
clone_size: NA
cdr3_nt: TGTGCCAGCTCACCACCGACAGGGGCTCACTCACCCCTCCACTTT
cdr3_aa: CASSPPTGAHSPLHF

j_call: TRBJ2-1
d_call: TRBD2
v_call: TRBV4-3
clone_size: NA
cdr3_nt: TGCGCCAGCAGCCTCACTCCGGGACTAGCGAATGAGCAGTTCTTC
cdr3_aa: CASSLTPGLANEQFF

j_call: TRBJ1-1
d_call: NA
v_call: TRBV19
clone_size: NA
cdr3_nt: TGTGCCAGTAGTAGGGGCGAGAACACTGAAGCTTTCTTT
cdr3_aa: CASSRGENTEAFF

j_call: TRBJ2-7
d_call: TRBD2
v_call: TRBV2
clone_size: NA
cdr3_nt: TGTGCCAGCCCACCCAGCTTAACTAGCGGATTTTATGGCGAGCAGTACTTC
cdr3_aa: CASPPSLTSGFYGEQYF

j_call: TRBJ2-1
d_call: NA
v_call: TRBV7-8
clone_size: NA
cdr3_nt: TGTGCCAGCAGCAGCATGGCCGTCACCTACAATGAGCAGTTCTTC
cdr3_aa: CASSSMAVTYNEQFF

j_call: TRBJ2-7
d_call: TRBD1
v_call: TRBV23-1
clone_size: NA
cdr3_nt: TGCGCCAGCAGTCAAGATGGACAGGGGAATAGCGAGCAGTACTTC
cdr3_aa: CASSQDGQGNSEQYF

j_call: TRBJ2-3
d_call: NA
v_call: TRBV4-1
clone_size: NA
cdr3_nt: TGCGCCAGCAGCCAAGCAAGGAGGGGATTTACAGGGGCGGAAGATACGCAGTATTTT
cdr3_aa: CASSQARRGFTGAEDTQYF

j_call: TRBJ2-7
d_call: NA
v_call: TRBV27
clone_size: NA
cdr3_nt: TGTGCCAGCAGTTTAACGGGCGTCCGGACCCACGAGCAGTACTTC
cdr3_aa: CASSLTGVRTHEQYF

j_call: TRBJ1-1
d_call: NA
v_call: TRBV6-2/TRBV6-3
clone_size: NA
cdr3_nt: TGTGCCAGCAGTTTGGAGAGACAGTACACTGAAGCTTTCTTT
cdr3_aa: CASSLERQYTEAFF

j_call: TRBJ1-1
d_call: NA
v_call: TRBV11-2
clone_size: NA
cdr3_nt: TGTGCCAGCAGCTTAGATCGCTCCGGGATAACAGCTTTCTTT
cdr3_aa: CASSLDRSGITAFF

j_call: TRBJ2-5
d_call: NA
v_call: TRBV3-1
clone_size: NA
cdr3_nt: TGTGCCAGCAGCCCTTTGGGACACATCCAAGAGACCCAGTACTTC
cdr3_aa: CASSPLGHIQETQYF

j_call: TRBJ1-6
d_call: TRBD1
v_call: TRBV19
clone_size: NA
cdr3_nt: TGTGCCAGTACCTCGGGACAGGACGTTTCACCCCTCCACTTT
cdr3_aa: CASTSGQDVSPLHF

j_call: TRBJ2-7
d_call: NA
v_call: TRBV13
clone_size: NA
cdr3_nt: TGTGCCAGCAGCTTATCAAGGGTCAAACCTGAGCCGTGGGGCGAGCAGTACTTC
cdr3_aa: CASSLSRVKPEPWGEQYF

j_call: TRBJ1-3
d_call: NA
v_call: TRBV7-9
clone_size: NA
cdr3_nt: TGTGCCAGCAGCTCATCCCCCGGACTCTTCTCTGGAAACACCATATATTTT
cdr3_aa: CASSSSPGLFSGNTIYF

j_call: TRBJ1-1
d_call: NA
v_call: TRBV9
clone_size: NA
cdr3_nt: TGTGCCAGCAGCGTAGTGGGGACATACACTGAAGCTTTCTTT
cdr3_aa: CASSVVGTYTEAFF

j_call: TRBJ1-2
d_call: NA
v_call: TRBV5-1
clone_size: NA
cdr3_nt: TGCGCCAGCAGCTTGGGGGACATCCCTATAAGGAGCTATGGCTACACCTTC
cdr3_aa: CASSLGDIPIRSYGYTF

j_call: TRBJ2-5
d_call: NA
v_call: TRBV12-3/TRBV12-4
clone_size: NA
cdr3_nt: TGTGCCAGCACCCCCCGGAGGGGGGTAGGAGAGACCCAGTACTTC
cdr3_aa: CASTPRRGVGETQYF

j_call: TRBJ2-3
d_call: NA
v_call: TRBV7-3
clone_size: NA
cdr3_nt: TGTGCCAGCAGTACCTATCCGGGACTGTTGTATTTT
cdr3_aa: CASSTYPGLLYF

j_call: TRBJ1-3
d_call: NA
v_call: TRBV20-1
clone_size: NA
cdr3_nt: TGCAGTGCTAGGATAGGCTCTGGAAACACCATATATTTT
cdr3_aa: CSARIGSGNTIYF

j_call: TRBJ1-1
d_call: NA
v_call: TRBV12-3/TRBV12-4
clone_size: NA
cdr3_nt: TGTGCCACCGACGGTCGGGTGAACACTGAAGCTTTCTTT
cdr3_aa: CATDGRVNTEAFF

j_call: TRBJ2-1
d_call: NA
v_call: TRBV3-1
clone_size: NA
cdr3_nt: TGTGCCAGCAGCCAAGGAATGACGGGGAGGATCAATGAGCAGTTCTTC
cdr3_aa: CASSQGMTGRINEQFF

j_call: TRBJ2-5
d_call: NA
v_call: TRBV27
clone_size: NA
cdr3_nt: TGTGCCAGCAGTTCCACAAGGGGAGGGGGGGAGACCCAGTACTTC
cdr3_aa: CASSSTRGGGETQYF

j_call: TRBJ1-4
d_call: NA
v_call: TRBV20-1
clone_size: NA
cdr3_nt: TGCAGTGCTAGGCGCGGGGGCAGGGAAAAACTGTTTTTT
cdr3_aa: CSARRGGREKLFF

j_call: TRBJ2-7
d_call: NA
v_call: TRBV29-1
clone_size: once
cdr3_nt: TGCAGCGTCGAGACGACTAGTATCTACGAGCAGTACTTC
cdr3_aa: CSVETTSIYEQYF

j_call: TRBJ2-1
d_call: TRBD2
v_call: TRBV24-1
clone_size: once
cdr3_nt: TGTGCCACCAGTGGAACGACTAGCGGGAACTACAATGAGCAGTTCTTC
cdr3_aa: CATSGTTSGNYNEQFF

j_call: TRBJ2-7
d_call: NA
v_call: TRBV7-2
clone_size: NA
cdr3_nt: TGTGCCAGCAGCTTAGCAGGACAGAGAACCTACGAGCAGTACTTC
cdr3_aa: CASSLAGQRTYEQYF

j_call: TRBJ1-1
d_call: NA
v_call: TRBV7-9
clone_size: NA
cdr3_nt: TGTGCCAGCAGCTTAAACCCCGAGGGAACTGAAGCTTTCTTT
cdr3_aa: CASSLNPEGTEAFF

j_call: TRBJ2-7
d_call: TRBD2
v_call: TRBV18
clone_size: NA
cdr3_nt: TGTGCCAGCTCACCGGGGACTAGCGAGCAGTACTTC
cdr3_aa: CASSPGTSEQYF

j_call: TRBJ2-1
d_call: TRBD2
v_call: TRBV5-4
clone_size: NA
cdr3_nt: TGTGCCAGCAGCGGTAGCGGGAGGACCTTCAAAGAGCAGTTCTTC
cdr3_aa: CASSGSGRTFKEQFF

j_call: TRBJ2-7
d_call: NA
v_call: TRBV28
clone_size: NA
cdr3_nt: TGTGCCAGCAGTCTTCCCGGAACGGGAGCCTACGAGCAGTACTTC
cdr3_aa: CASSLPGTGAYEQYF

j_call: TRBJ2-1
d_call: TRBD2
v_call: TRBV2
clone_size: NA
cdr3_nt: TGTGCCAGCAGTGGACAAAGCGGGAGAAGAAATGAGCAGTTCTTC
cdr3_aa: CASSGQSGRRNEQFF

j_call: TRBJ2-1
d_call: NA
v_call: TRBV24-1
clone_size: NA
cdr3_nt: TGTGCCACCAGCTTCAGGCCCAGCTCCTACAATGAGCAGTTCTTC
cdr3_aa: CATSFRPSSYNEQFF

j_call: TRBJ1-2
d_call: NA
v_call: TRBV12-3/TRBV12-4
clone_size: NA
cdr3_nt: TGTGCCAGCACCCCTGGATTTCCTAACTATGGCTACACCTTC
cdr3_aa: CASTPGFPNYGYTF

j_call: TRBJ2-4
d_call: TRBD1
v_call: TRBV19
clone_size: NA
cdr3_nt: TGTGCCAGTAGGGACAGGGGGGAGGAAAACATTCAGTACTTC
cdr3_aa: CASRDRGEENIQYF

j_call: TRBJ2-2
d_call: NA
v_call: TRBV2
clone_size: NA
cdr3_nt: TGTGCCACCTTGAGACTCTCGAGGACCGGGGAGCTGTTTTTT
cdr3_aa: CATLRLSRTGELFF

j_call: TRBJ2-3
d_call: NA
v_call: TRBV20-1
clone_size: NA
cdr3_nt: TGCAGTGCTAGATCTGCGGCGGCAAGCACAGATACGCAGTATTTT
cdr3_aa: CSARSAAASTDTQYF